The rows below give T cell receptor beta chains drawn from one sample of a study of T-cell reconstitution after alpha-beta-depleted transplantation in children. In TCRdb, the PCR reads were re-called with MiXCR into one record per CDR3 protein. The data hold some 530,000 distinct CDR3 sequences, with around 12% observed a single time. The input for sequencing was PBMCs from the stem cell graft donor, taken from the stem cell graft. The receptors were gathered from a human donor who donated a stem cell graft to a child with combined immunodeficiency. Both conserved end residues are trimmed from each CDR3. A D gene is named only where the DNA matches it firmly.

j_call: TRBJ2-3; d_call: NA; v_call: TRBV6-5; cdr3_aa: ASSYSPWSTQY
j_call: TRBJ1-1; d_call: TRBD1; v_call: TRBV6-5; cdr3_aa: ASSSEPQGANTEAF
j_call: TRBJ1-2; d_call: NA; v_call: TRBV20-1; cdr3_aa: SASIEQAEGYT
j_call: TRBJ2-3; d_call: TRBD1; v_call: TRBV12-3/TRBV12-4; cdr3_aa: ASSPSDRDLGTDTQY
j_call: TRBJ2-7; d_call: TRBD1; v_call: TRBV5-1; cdr3_aa: ASSNRQGAQYEQY
j_call: TRBJ2-5; d_call: TRBD1; v_call: TRBV20-1; cdr3_aa: SATTGQAQETQY
j_call: TRBJ2-6; d_call: NA; v_call: TRBV25-1; cdr3_aa: ASSERRSGANVLT
j_call: TRBJ2-7; d_call: TRBD2; v_call: TRBV5-1; cdr3_aa: ASSLNSGRFDEQY
j_call: TRBJ1-1; d_call: NA; v_call: TRBV7-9; cdr3_aa: ASSLKREVTEAF
j_call: TRBJ2-2; d_call: TRBD2; v_call: TRBV19; cdr3_aa: ASEGLATTGELF
j_call: TRBJ1-1; d_call: NA; v_call: TRBV20-1; cdr3_aa: SAQGSNTEAF
j_call: TRBJ2-3; d_call: NA; v_call: TRBV24-1; cdr3_aa: ATRRGATTDTQY
j_call: TRBJ2-5; d_call: NA; v_call: TRBV7-8; cdr3_aa: ASGGLRQETQY
j_call: TRBJ2-1; d_call: NA; v_call: TRBV7-8; cdr3_aa: TSSLTRVSYNEQF
j_call: TRBJ1-2; d_call: TRBD1; v_call: TRBV12-3/TRBV12-4; cdr3_aa: ASSFWTGTNYGYT
j_call: TRBJ1-2; d_call: NA; v_call: TRBV11-2; cdr3_aa: ASSLDRDGYT
j_call: TRBJ2-1; d_call: TRBD2; v_call: TRBV7-4; cdr3_aa: ASSLGGEVAGGASSYNEQF
j_call: TRBJ2-5; d_call: NA; v_call: TRBV7-7; cdr3_aa: ASSPPWGQETQY
j_call: TRBJ2-1; d_call: NA; v_call: TRBV7-9; cdr3_aa: ASSLPNNNEQF
j_call: TRBJ1-1; d_call: NA; v_call: TRBV5-1; cdr3_aa: ASSFGPQGNTEAF
j_call: TRBJ2-3; d_call: NA; v_call: TRBV6-5; cdr3_aa: ASSYLLGDTQY
j_call: TRBJ1-1; d_call: NA; v_call: TRBV7-9; cdr3_aa: ASSLSGPLNTEAF
j_call: TRBJ2-3; d_call: NA; v_call: TRBV20-1; cdr3_aa: SALTPGTDTQY
j_call: TRBJ2-3; d_call: TRBD2; v_call: TRBV7-3; cdr3_aa: ASSTDDGGLAPDTQY
j_call: TRBJ2-7; d_call: NA; v_call: TRBV11-2; cdr3_aa: ASSLSIVVEQY